A selection of T cell receptor beta chains follows, all from one sample in a study of cytomegalovirus exposure and HLA in healthy donors. TCRdb keeps only in-frame clones here, not all; method: immunoSEQ multiplex PCR. The table lists some 100,000 clones, roughly 80% of them singletons. The sequenced sample was PBMCs. The receptors were sampled from a middle-aged man in good health and CMV-seronegative. Each CDR3 is given with its conserved first and last residue. The D gene is left open where the match is weak. The size entry is marked missing in some rows and otherwise reads once, few, many or a size class.

TRBJ2-2 TRBV7-6 NA TRBD1 TGTGCCAGCAGCCTGACAGGGCCCGGGGAGCTGTTTTTT CASSLTGPGELFF
TRBJ2-6 TRBV7-9 NA NA TGTGCCAGCAGCCAGGCTGGGGCCAACGTCCTGACTTTC CASSQAGANVLTF
TRBJ2-5 TRBV4-1 NA TRBD2 TGCGCCAGCAGCCACCCGCCAGCGGGGGGCGGGTCGAAGGATCAAGAGACCCAGTACTTC CASSHPPAGGGSKDQETQYF
TRBJ2-7 TRBV6-5 NA TRBD1 TGTGCCAGCAGGAAACGGGACAGGGTGGGCTACGAGCAGTACTTC CASRKRDRVGYEQYF
TRBJ1-1 TRBV28 NA NA TGTGCCAGCAGTTCCTTCGGTCTGAACACTGAAGCTTTCTTT CASSSFGLNTEAFF
TRBJ2-3 TRBV5-5 few NA TGTGCCAGCAGCTTCGACAGACCAACAGATACGCAGTATTTT CASSFDRPTDTQYF
TRBJ2-7 TRBV5-1 NA TRBD1 TGCGCCAGCAGCGGGAGACAGGGGTCTACCTACGAGCAGTACTTC CASSGRQGSTYEQYF
TRBJ1-1 TRBV18 NA TRBD1 TGTGCCAGCTCACCGATACAGGGGGCTGGAACTGAAGCTTTCTTT CASSPIQGAGTEAFF
TRBJ1-6 TRBV6-6 NA NA TGTGCCAGCACCAATGGGCCCTTTTACACGGATTCACCCCTCCACTTT CASTNGPFYTDSPLHF
TRBJ2-7 TRBV4-2 NA NA TGTGCCAGCAGCCAAGATGGGGACACCCCGCTTTCGTACTTC CASSQDGDTPLSYF
TRBJ2-3 TRBV5-8 once NA TGTGCCAGCAGCTTGAGGGTTAATAACAGGGTGGTCGCAGATACGCAGTATTTT CASSLRVNNRVVADTQYF
TRBJ1-1 TRBV7-9 NA NA TGTGCCAGCAGCTTAGTACAGAGTTTTGAAGCTTTCTTT CASSLVQSFEAFF
TRBJ1-1 TRBV9 once NA TGTGCCAGCAGCGTAGGAGTCGGGAGGACGGACACTGAAGCTTTCTTT CASSVGVGRTDTEAFF
TRBJ2-3 TRBV20-1 NA NA TGCCTTAGCGTCGGCACAGATACGCAGTATTTT CLSVGTDTQYF
TRBJ2-3 TRBV9 NA TRBD2 TGTGCCAGCAGCGTCAGCGGGGGGCAAGGAGATACGCAGTATTTT CASSVSGGQGDTQYF
TRBJ2-7 TRBV15 NA NA TGTGCCACCAGCAGAGCGAAGGGAGGACCCTACGAGCAGTACTTC CATSRAKGGPYEQYF
TRBJ2-6 TRBV11-2 NA NA TGTGCCAGCAGCTACCAGGGATATGGGGCCAACGTCCTGACTTTC CASSYQGYGANVLTF
TRBJ1-5 TRBV19 NA NA TGTGCCAGTAGTACCAGGGAAGATCAGCCCCAGCATTTT CASSTREDQPQHF
TRBJ1-2 TRBV7-2 NA TRBD1 TGTGCCAGCAGCTTAGGCGGACAGGGATTCTATGGCTACACCTTC CASSLGGQGFYGYTF
TRBJ1-1 TRBV6-1 NA NA TGTGCCAGCAGTGAAGCGCGAGAGGGAGCTTTCTTT CASSEAREGAFF
TRBJ1-5 TRBV30 NA TRBD1 TGTGCCTGGAGTTCGACAGGGGGGGACCATTATAGCAATCAGCCCCAGCATTTT CAWSSTGGDHYSNQPQHF